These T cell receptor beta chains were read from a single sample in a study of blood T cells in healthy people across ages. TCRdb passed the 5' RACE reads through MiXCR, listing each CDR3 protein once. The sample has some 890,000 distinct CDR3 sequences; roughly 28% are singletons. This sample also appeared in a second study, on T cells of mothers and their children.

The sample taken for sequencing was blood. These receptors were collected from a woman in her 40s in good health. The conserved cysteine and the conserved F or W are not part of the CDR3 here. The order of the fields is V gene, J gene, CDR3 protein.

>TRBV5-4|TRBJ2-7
ASSFNAYEQY
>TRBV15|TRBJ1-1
ATGTGRSPVIAEAF
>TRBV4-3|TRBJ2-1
ASSQAGSTSGGGNEQF
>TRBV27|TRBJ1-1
ASSLQGLTNTEAF
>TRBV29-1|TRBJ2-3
SVEGPNTDTQY
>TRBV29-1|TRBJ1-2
SVARAYNYGYT
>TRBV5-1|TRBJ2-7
ASKMGTGWSEQY
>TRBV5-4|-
ASSRRTEQHEQY
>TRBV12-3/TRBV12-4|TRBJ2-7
ASIPGRTGVSYEQY
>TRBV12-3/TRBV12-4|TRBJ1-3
ASRVDMLSGNTIY
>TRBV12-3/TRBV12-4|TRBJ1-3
ASRGGGRGYTIY
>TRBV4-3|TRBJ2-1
ASSQGRGRGGSSYNEQF
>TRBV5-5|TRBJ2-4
ASSSKGSSIQY
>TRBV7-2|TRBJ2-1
ASSPGGRYEQF
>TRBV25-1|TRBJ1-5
ASSGSAGSNQPQH
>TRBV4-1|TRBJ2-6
ASSQPWHAVRSGANVLT
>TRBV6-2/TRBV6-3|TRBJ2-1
ASREGRVEQF
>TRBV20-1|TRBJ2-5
SASRAGGVSQETQY
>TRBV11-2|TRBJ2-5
ASSHRLAGGPETQY
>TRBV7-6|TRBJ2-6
ASGPGRGQYSGASVLT
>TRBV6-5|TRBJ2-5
ASTQGAGVGTQY
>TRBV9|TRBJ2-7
ASSASIGYPYEQY
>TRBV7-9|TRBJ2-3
ASSYPRRGRTDTQY
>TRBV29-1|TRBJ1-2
SVVAPQGANGYT
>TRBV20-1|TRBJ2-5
SASPRAFEETQY
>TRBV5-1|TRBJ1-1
ASRAGTGIKAF
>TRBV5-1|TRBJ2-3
ASNVDGLDTQY
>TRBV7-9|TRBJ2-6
ASSYGGDGANVLT
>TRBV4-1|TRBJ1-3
ASSRAPDAGNTIY
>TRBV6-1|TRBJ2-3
ASSEAKAASTDTQY
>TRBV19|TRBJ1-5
ASSSRGFGAGNQPQH
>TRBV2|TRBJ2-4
ASSEAGAFKNIQY
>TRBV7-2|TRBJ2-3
ASSKTGTSGGERTDTQY
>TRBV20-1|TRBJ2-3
SARASGGARFDTQY
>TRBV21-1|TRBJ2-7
ASTPGDRPKMGYGEQY
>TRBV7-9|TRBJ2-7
ASSQLLTSSKQY
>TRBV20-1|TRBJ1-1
SARGRGTEAF
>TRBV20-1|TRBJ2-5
SARDPRQGETQY
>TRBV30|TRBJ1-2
AWSPQDGNYGYT
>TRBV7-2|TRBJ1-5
ASSPASGPQH
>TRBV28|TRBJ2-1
ASNPLAGDLYEQF
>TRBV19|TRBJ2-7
ASSRPTDPTYEQY
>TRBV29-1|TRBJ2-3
SVSRYRTDTQY
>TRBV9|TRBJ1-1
ASSVGTGTEAF
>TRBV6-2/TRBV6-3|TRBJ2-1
ASSYTSGGPRDEQF
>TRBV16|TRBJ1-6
ASSQSRQGGSPPH
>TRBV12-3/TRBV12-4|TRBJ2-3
ASSNRGSDTQY
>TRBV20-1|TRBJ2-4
SATSGGQNIQY
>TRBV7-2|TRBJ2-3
ASSPGTSGGANTQY
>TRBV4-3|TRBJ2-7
ASSQFRQSYEQY
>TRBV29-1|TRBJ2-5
SVEGSREGQGQETQY
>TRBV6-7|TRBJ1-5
AGLPTGTYQPQH
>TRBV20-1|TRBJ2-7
SASLKRDRSYEQY
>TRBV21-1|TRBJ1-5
ASSPLGLRNQPQH
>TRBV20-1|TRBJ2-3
SVRDSGTDTQY
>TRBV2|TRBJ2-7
ASSEAPPQY
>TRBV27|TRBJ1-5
ASGTGRFNQPQH